Described below is a single T cell receptor (beta chain) sequence and its context. This record comes from a study of blood T cell repertoires in COVID-19. Study context: The origin of the acute and convalescent COVID-19 samples was the United States, Italy and Spain.

In the original analysis: Estimation of nucleated cell counts was performed using reference gene primer amplification. The protocol was immunoSEQ multiplex PCR, while the TCRdb copy is restricted to in-frame clones and leaves out a portion. V and J calls and clone size are copied from that table; D and trimming were computed from the DNA. Here the sample spans approximately 50,000 clones, roughly 89% being singletons. CDR3 length: 15 amino acids. Germline V CDR1 and CDR2: WSHSY, SAAADI. V lost 2 bases, J lost 4 bases, and 13 bases lay in between. Sequenced: peripheral blood. This clonotype originated in a woman older than 75 with acute or convalescent COVID-19. V gene TRBV10-2 combines with J gene TRBJ2-3; weak D call: TRBD1 (5 bases). CDR3: CASSELRVGPDTQYF. CDR3 nucleotide sequence: TGCGCCAGCAGTGAGCTCAGGGTTGGTCCAGATACGCAGTATTTT.